The source of this T cell receptor (beta chain) is a study of response to subunit inactivated influenza vaccine. TCRdb itself ran the RT-PCR reads through MiXCR, one entry per CDR3 protein. This sample has 650,000 to 800,000 distinct CDR3 sequences, with 11% to 15% found just once. This clonotype was found once. From germline, CDR1 is SGHRS and CDR2 YFSETQ. The V segment lost 7 bases and the J segment 4 bases; nucleotides outside the gene matches: 3. The CDR3 runs 13 residues. The clonotype comes from a man aged 50 to 60 who received an inactivated influenza vaccine. The chain couples TRBV5-1 to TRBJ2-2; 8 positions match TRBD1. The sequenced sample was PBMCs from blood, obtained approximately 15 days before vaccination. CDR3 DNA sequence: TGCGCCAGCGGACAGGGTGGCACCGGGGAGCTGTTTTTT. Translating gives CASGQGGTGELFF.